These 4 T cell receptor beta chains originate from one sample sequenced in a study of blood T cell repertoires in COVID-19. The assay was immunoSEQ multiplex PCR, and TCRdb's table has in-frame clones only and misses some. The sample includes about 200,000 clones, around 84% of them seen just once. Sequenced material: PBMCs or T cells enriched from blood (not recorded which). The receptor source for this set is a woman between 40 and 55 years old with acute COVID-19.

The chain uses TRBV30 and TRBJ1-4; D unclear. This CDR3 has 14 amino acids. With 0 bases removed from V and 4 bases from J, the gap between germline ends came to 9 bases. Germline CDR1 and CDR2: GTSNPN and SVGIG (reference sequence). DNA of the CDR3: TGTGCCTGGAGTGTGAAAGGCGGTAATGAAAAACTGTTTTTT. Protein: CAWSVKGGNEKLFF.

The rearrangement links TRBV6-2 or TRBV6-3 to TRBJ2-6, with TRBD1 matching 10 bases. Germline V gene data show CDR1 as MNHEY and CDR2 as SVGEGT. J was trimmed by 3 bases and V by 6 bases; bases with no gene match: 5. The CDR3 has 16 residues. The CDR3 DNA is TGTGCCAGCAGCGGACAGGGGGGAGGTGGGGCCAACGTCCTGACTTTC. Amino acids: CASSGQGGGGANVLTF.

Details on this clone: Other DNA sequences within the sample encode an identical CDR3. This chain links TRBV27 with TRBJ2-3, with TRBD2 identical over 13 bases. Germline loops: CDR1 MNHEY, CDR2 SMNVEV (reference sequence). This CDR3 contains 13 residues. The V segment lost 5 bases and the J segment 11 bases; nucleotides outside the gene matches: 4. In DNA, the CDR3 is TGTGCCAGCAGTCGACGACTAGCGGGAGGGCAGTATTTT. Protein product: CASSRRLAGGQYF.

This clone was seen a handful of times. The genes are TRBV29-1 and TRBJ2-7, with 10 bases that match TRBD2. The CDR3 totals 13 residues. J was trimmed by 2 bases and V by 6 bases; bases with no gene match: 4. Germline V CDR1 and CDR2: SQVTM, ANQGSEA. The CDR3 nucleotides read TGCAGCGTGGAGGGACTAGCGACCTACGAGCAGTACTTC. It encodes CSVEGLATYEQYF.